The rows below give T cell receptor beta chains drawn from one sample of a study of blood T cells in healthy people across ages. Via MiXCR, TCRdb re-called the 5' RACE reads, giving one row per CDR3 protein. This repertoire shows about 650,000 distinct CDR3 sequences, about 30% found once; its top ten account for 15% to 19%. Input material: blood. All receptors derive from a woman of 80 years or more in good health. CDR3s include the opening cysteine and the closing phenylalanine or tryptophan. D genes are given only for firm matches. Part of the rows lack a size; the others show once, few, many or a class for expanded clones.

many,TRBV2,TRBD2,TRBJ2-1,TGTGCCAGCAGTGAGGATCAGGGACTACTTTACAATGAGCAGTTCTTC,CASSEDQGLLYNEQFF
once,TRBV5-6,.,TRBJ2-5,TGTGCCAGCAACGCAACGGGGGTCGAGACCCAGTACTTC,CASNATGVETQYF
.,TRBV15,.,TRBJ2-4,TGTGCCACCAGCAGAGATTTCGACCGGAGGGTCCCAGGTGAGCAGTACTTC,CATSRDFDRRVPGEQYF
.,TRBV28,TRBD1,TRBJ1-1,TGTGCCAGCACCATTACCACAGGGGGCACGGCTGAAGCTTTCTTT,CASTITTGGTAEAFF
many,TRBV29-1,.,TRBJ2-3,TGCAGCGCGCCGCAAGGGAAGGATACGCAGTATTTT,CSAPQGKDTQYF
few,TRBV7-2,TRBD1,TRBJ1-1,TGTGCCAGCAGCCGTGGACAGGGTCGAGAAGCTTTCTTT,CASSRGQGREAFF
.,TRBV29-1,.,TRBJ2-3,TGCAGCGCCTCCGAGACTAACACAGATACGCAGTATTTT,CSASETNTDTQYF
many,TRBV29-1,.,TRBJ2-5,TGCAGCGTTGAAGGGTTGGGAGAGACCCAGTACTTC,CSVEGLGETQYF
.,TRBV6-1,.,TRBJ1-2,TGTGCCAGCAGTATGGAACGGACGTCTAACTATGGCTACACCTTC,CASSMERTSNYGYTF
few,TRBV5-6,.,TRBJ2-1,TGTGCCGGCAGCTCCTCTCAGGGGCCGCTATACAATGAGCAGTTCTTC,CAGSSSQGPLYNEQFF
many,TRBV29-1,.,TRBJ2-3,TGCAGCGTTCTTACAGGGAGCACAGATACGCAGTATTTT,CSVLTGSTDTQYF
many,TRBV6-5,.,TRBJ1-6,TGTGCCAGCAGTCGGACGGGCCCAGAGTCACCCCTCCACTTT,CASSRTGPESPLHF
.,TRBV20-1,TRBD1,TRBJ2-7,TGCAGCACCCTGGGACAGGGAAAATACGAGCAGTACTTC,CSTLGQGKYEQYF
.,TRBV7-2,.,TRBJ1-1,TGTGCCAGCAGCGGCGGGAACTACCTTCCGAACACTGAAGCTTTCTTT,CASSGGNYLPNTEAFF
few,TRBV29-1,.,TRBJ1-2,TGCAGCGTCGGAAGTGGGGGGACGGCCGACGGCTACACCTTC,CSVGSGGTADGYTF
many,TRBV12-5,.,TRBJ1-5,TGTGCTAGTGGTGGCTCAGGAGAGAATCAGCCCCAGCATTTT,CASGGSGENQPQHF
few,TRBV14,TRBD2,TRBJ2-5,TGTGCCAGCAGCCAAGATCCAAGGAAGGGAGCGGGGGTTGAGACCCAGTACTTC,CASSQDPRKGAGVETQYF
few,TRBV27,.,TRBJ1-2,TGTGCCAGCAGTTTGGGTCGGTTTAACTATGGCTACACCTTC,CASSLGRFNYGYTF
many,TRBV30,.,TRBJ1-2,TGTGCCTGGAGTCCTACAGGAAACTATGGCTACACCTTC,CAWSPTGNYGYTF
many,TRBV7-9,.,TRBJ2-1,TGTGCCAGCAGTTCGGGACTCGCGGATCTAAATGAGCAGTTCTTC,CASSSGLADLNEQFF
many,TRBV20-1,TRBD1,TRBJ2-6,TGCAGTGCTATGCGTGGGACAGGGGGCTCTGGGGCCAACGTCCTGACTTTC,CSAMRGTGGSGANVLTF